This is a list of T cell receptor beta chains from one sample in a study of blood T cell repertoires in COVID-19. TCRdb's copy holds only in-frame clones and misses some; the assay was immunoSEQ multiplex PCR. The sample includes 200,000 to 250,000 clones, roughly 84% seen only once; the top ten take around 2%. The sample comprised peripheral blood. These receptors were taken from a woman aged 60-70 years with acute or convalescent COVID-19. CDR3s include the opening cysteine and the closing phenylalanine or tryptophan. Each record gives: D gene, clone size, J gene, V gene, CDR3 DNA, CDR3 protein. The D gene is left open where the match is weak. Expanded clones are given a class, and other clones once, few, many or no size at all.

D gene: NA
clone size: NA
J gene: TRBJ1-3
V gene: TRBV28
CDR3 DNA: TGTGCCAGTATACAGGGTAGGAGAAGCTCTGGAAACACCATATATTTT
CDR3 protein: CASIQGRRSSGNTIYF

D gene: NA
clone size: NA
J gene: TRBJ2-3
V gene: TRBV4-2
CDR3 DNA: TGTGCCAGCAGCCGAGAGGGTTGGGCCTCTGGGCGAGATACGCAGTATTTT
CDR3 protein: CASSREGWASGRDTQYF

D gene: NA
clone size: NA
J gene: TRBJ1-1
V gene: TRBV6-5
CDR3 DNA: TGTGCCAGCAGTTCGTCAGGGGTAAACACTGAAGCTTTCTTT
CDR3 protein: CASSSSGVNTEAFF

D gene: TRBD1
clone size: NA
J gene: TRBJ1-1
V gene: TRBV13
CDR3 DNA: TGTGCCAGCAGAGGGACAGCGAACACTGAAGCTTTCTTT
CDR3 protein: CASRGTANTEAFF

D gene: TRBD1
clone size: NA
J gene: TRBJ1-4
V gene: TRBV2
CDR3 DNA: TGTGCCAGCAGTTTACAGGGGGCGACTAATGAAAAACTGTTTTTT
CDR3 protein: CASSLQGATNEKLFF

D gene: TRBD1
clone size: NA
J gene: TRBJ2-6
V gene: TRBV7-9
CDR3 DNA: TGTGCCAGCAGCTTAGGGCAGGGGGCGTTATCTGGGGCCAACGTCCTGACTTTC
CDR3 protein: CASSLGQGALSGANVLTF

D gene: TRBD1
clone size: NA
J gene: TRBJ1-6
V gene: TRBV6-2/TRBV6-3
CDR3 DNA: TGTGCCAGCAGTTTTCCAGGGGGCAATTCACCCCTCCACTTT
CDR3 protein: CASSFPGGNSPLHF

D gene: TRBD1
clone size: NA
J gene: TRBJ1-2
V gene: TRBV6-6
CDR3 DNA: TGTGCCAGCAGACCCGGGACAGGGTATGGCTACACCTTC
CDR3 protein: CASRPGTGYGYTF

D gene: TRBD1
clone size: NA
J gene: TRBJ2-7
V gene: TRBV5-6
CDR3 DNA: TGTGCCAGCAGCAGAACCGGGACAGGGCCCTACGAGCAGTACTTC
CDR3 protein: CASSRTGTGPYEQYF

D gene: TRBD2
clone size: few
J gene: TRBJ2-3
V gene: TRBV7-2
CDR3 DNA: TGTGCCAGCAGCTTAGCCGCGGGGGGAAGAGATACGCAGTATTTT
CDR3 protein: CASSLAAGGRDTQYF

D gene: NA
clone size: NA
J gene: TRBJ2-3
V gene: TRBV5-1
CDR3 DNA: TGCGCCAGCAGCTTTGATGAGAGGGCGCGTACCACAGATACGCAGTATTTT
CDR3 protein: CASSFDERARTTDTQYF

D gene: NA
clone size: NA
J gene: TRBJ2-7
V gene: TRBV27
CDR3 DNA: TGTGCCAGCGCTACCCCTTCCCGGGACACCTCCTACGAGCAGTACTTC
CDR3 protein: CASATPSRDTSYEQYF

D gene: TRBD1
clone size: NA
J gene: TRBJ1-4
V gene: TRBV27
CDR3 DNA: TGTGCCAGCAGCGACGGGACAGGGATCTATGAAAAACTGTTTTTT
CDR3 protein: CASSDGTGIYEKLFF

D gene: TRBD1
clone size: NA
J gene: TRBJ1-1
V gene: TRBV19
CDR3 DNA: TGTGCCAGTACCTTAAGGGGGCAGGGTACTATGAACACTGAAGCTTTCTTT
CDR3 protein: CASTLRGQGTMNTEAFF

D gene: NA
clone size: NA
J gene: TRBJ1-2
V gene: TRBV7-9
CDR3 DNA: TGTGCCAGCAGCTTACTAACAGGGTCGTATGGCTACACCTTC
CDR3 protein: CASSLLTGSYGYTF

D gene: NA
clone size: NA
J gene: TRBJ1-5
V gene: TRBV7-5
CDR3 DNA: TGTGTCAGAAGCTTAGTGTCAGTGGGCAATCAGCCCCAGCATTTT
CDR3 protein: CVRSLVSVGNQPQHF

D gene: TRBD1
clone size: NA
J gene: TRBJ1-1
V gene: TRBV6-5
CDR3 DNA: TGTGCCAGCAGACCCCCGGGACAGGGGGGAGCTTTCTTT
CDR3 protein: CASRPPGQGGAFF

D gene: TRBD2
clone size: few
J gene: TRBJ2-5
V gene: TRBV9
CDR3 DNA: TGTGCCAGCAGCGTAGCTCCGGGGGGGGAGACCCAGTACTTC
CDR3 protein: CASSVAPGGETQYF

D gene: NA
clone size: few
J gene: TRBJ1-1
V gene: TRBV19
CDR3 DNA: TGTGCCAGCTCCCGTAGGGAGGGCACTGAAGCTTTCTTT
CDR3 protein: CASSRREGTEAFF

D gene: TRBD1
clone size: NA
J gene: TRBJ1-1
V gene: TRBV4-2
CDR3 DNA: TGTGCCAGCAGCCAAGAGGGGCAGGGGGGTGGTGAAGCTTTCTTT
CDR3 protein: CASSQEGQGGGEAFF

D gene: TRBD2
clone size: NA
J gene: TRBJ2-3
V gene: TRBV5-1
CDR3 DNA: TGCGCCAGCAGCTTGGTAGCGGGGGCTCCAGATACGCAGTATTTT
CDR3 protein: CASSLVAGAPDTQYF

D gene: NA
clone size: few
J gene: TRBJ2-3
V gene: TRBV5-6
CDR3 DNA: TGTGCCAGCAGCTACACCACAACAGGAGATACGCAGTATTTT
CDR3 protein: CASSYTTTGDTQYF

D gene: NA
clone size: NA
J gene: TRBJ1-1
V gene: TRBV2
CDR3 DNA: TGTGCCAGCAGTGACGACTCGTCGGAAGCTTTCTTT
CDR3 protein: CASSDDSSEAFF

D gene: NA
clone size: NA
J gene: TRBJ1-1
V gene: TRBV12-3/TRBV12-4
CDR3 DNA: TGTGCCAGCAGTATCCGACAGAACACTGAAGCTTTCTTT
CDR3 protein: CASSIRQNTEAFF